Below are 4 T cell receptor beta chains sequenced from a single sample in a study of cytomegalovirus exposure and HLA in healthy donors. The PCR employed 60 Vbeta primers together with 13 Jbeta primers. The repertoire was sequenced with immunoSEQ multiplex PCR; TCRdb's copy has only in-frame clones and lacks some. Of some 120,000 clones in the sample, about three quarters were seen once. Source material: PBMCs. These receptor sequences come from a human donor in good health.

This clone was counted a few times. The chain carries TRBV5-6 and TRBJ2-1; D is unclear. This CDR3 contains 14 residues. Per the germline V gene, CDR1 is SGHDT and CDR2 is YYEEEE. The ends were cut back, 0 bases at V and 3 bases at J, with 7 bases in the middle. CDR3 sequence (DNA): TGTGCCAGCAGCTTGGTGGGCAGCTACAATGAGCAGTTCTTC. Protein sequence: CASSLVGSYNEQFF.

CDR3 nucleotides: TGTGCCAGCAGCTGGGGGACAGAAGCTTTCTTT. It codes for CASSWGTEAFF. The chain couples TRBV5-4 to TRBJ1-1; the D gene is possibly TRBD1 (6 bases). Trimming took off 3 bases at V and 8 bases at J, with 8 bases between the two ends. Germline V gene sequence: CDR1 SGHNT, CDR2 YYREEE (reference sequence). CDR3 size: 11 residues.

The chain combines TRBV5-3 with TRBJ1-1, with a tentative D call TRBD1 (5 bases). TRBV5-3 is assigned to the ORF class and has an uncertain function. The V and J ends lost 5 bases and 11 bases respectively, with 25 bases between them. The CDR3 runs 15 residues. The CDR3 spells CARRENGTLKGTAFF. CDR3 sequence (DNA): TGTGCCAGAAGGGAGAACGGGACTCTAAAGGGAACGGCTTTCTTT.

This clone was counted between two and nine times. This chain uses TRBV7-9 with TRBJ1-1, with a possible D match to TRBD1 (6 bases). The CDR3 is 13 residues long. Germline V gene sequence: CDR1 SEHNR, CDR2 FQNEAQ (reference sequence). Trimming shortened V by 5 bases and J by 7 bases, and 14 bases separated the two germline ends. This CDR3 is CASSLEQGYEAFF. The CDR3 DNA follows: TGTGCCAGCAGCCTCGAACAGGGATATGAAGCTTTCTTT.